The present entry profiles one TCR beta chain with its context. TCRdb's copy holds only in-frame clones and misses some; the assay was immunoSEQ multiplex PCR. The sample has some 10,000 clones; about 81% are singletons. The data were taken from a study of OX40 agonist ivuxolimab in advanced cancers. V lost 2 bases and J 7 bases, leaving 14 bases between the germline ends. Germline-derived CDR1 and CDR2 are MNHEY and SVGAGI. This CDR3 contains 14 residues. The source is an adult with an advanced solid tumor such as melanoma, head and neck, liver or kidney cancer. The sample consisted of CD4+ or CD8+ T cells sorted from blood, taken in a trial of the OX40 agonist ivuxolimab. The chain uses TRBV6-5 and TRBJ1-2; maybe TRBD1 (6 bases). The CDR3 protein is CASSYGQGLSGYTF. The DNA for the CDR3 is TGTGCCAGCAGTTACGGGCAGGGGCTCAGTGGCTACACCTTC.